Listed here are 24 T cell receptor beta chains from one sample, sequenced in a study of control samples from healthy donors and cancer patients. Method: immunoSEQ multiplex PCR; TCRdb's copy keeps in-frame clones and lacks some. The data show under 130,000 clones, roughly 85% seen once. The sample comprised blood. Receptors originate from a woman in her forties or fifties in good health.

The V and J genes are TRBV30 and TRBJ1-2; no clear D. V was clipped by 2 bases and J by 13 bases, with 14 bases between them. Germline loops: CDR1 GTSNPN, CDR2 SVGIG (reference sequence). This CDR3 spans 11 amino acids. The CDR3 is CAWSSLGPTTF. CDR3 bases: TGTGCCTGGAGTTCTCTAGGGCCGACCACCTTC.

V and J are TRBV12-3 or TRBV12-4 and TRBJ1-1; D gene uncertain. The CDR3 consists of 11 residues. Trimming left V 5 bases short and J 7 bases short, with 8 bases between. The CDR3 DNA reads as TGTGCCAGCAGTATTGCCCTTGAAGCTTTCTTT. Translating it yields CASSIALEAFF.

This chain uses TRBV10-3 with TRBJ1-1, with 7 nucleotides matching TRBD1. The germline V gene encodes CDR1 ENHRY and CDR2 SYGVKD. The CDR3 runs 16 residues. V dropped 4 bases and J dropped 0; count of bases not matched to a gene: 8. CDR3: CAISAFTGAMNTEAFF. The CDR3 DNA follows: TGTGCCATCAGTGCCTTTACAGGGGCTATGAACACTGAAGCTTTCTTT.

CDR3 DNA: TGTGCCAGCAGCCATATTAACCCACCAGTCAGCTCCTACGAGCAGTACTTC. This translates into CASSHINPPVSSYEQYF. This chain joins TRBV4-2 and TRBJ2-7, with D uncertain. With 3 bases removed from V and 0 bases from J, the gap between germline ends came to 18 bases. The CDR3 has 17 residues. The germline gives CDR1 LGHNA, CDR2 YNFKEQ.

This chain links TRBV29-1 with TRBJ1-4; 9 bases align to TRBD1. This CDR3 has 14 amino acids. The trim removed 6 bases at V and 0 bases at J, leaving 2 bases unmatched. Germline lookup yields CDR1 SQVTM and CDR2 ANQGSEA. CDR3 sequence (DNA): TGCAGCGTCGGGACAGGGTCAACTAATGAAAAACTGTTTTTT. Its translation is CSVGTGSTNEKLFF.

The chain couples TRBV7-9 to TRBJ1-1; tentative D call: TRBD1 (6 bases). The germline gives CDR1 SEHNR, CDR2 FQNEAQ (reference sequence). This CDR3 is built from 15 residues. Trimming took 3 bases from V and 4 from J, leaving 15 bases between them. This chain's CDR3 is CASSFLRDTRTEAFF. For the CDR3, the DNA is TGTGCCAGCAGCTTCTTACGGGACACACGCACTGAAGCTTTCTTT.

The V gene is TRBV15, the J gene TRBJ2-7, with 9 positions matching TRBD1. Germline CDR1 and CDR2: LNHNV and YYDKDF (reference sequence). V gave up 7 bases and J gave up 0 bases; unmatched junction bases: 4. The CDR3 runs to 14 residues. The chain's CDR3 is CATTRDRDSYEQYF. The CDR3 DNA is TGTGCCACCACCCGGGACAGGGACTCCTACGAGCAGTACTTC.

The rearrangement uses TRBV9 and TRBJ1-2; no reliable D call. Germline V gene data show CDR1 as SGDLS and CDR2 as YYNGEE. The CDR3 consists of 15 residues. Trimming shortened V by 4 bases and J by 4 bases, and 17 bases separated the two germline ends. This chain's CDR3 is CASSQGVHSTYGYTF. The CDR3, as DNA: TGTGCCAGCAGCCAAGGAGTCCATTCAACCTATGGCTACACCTTC.

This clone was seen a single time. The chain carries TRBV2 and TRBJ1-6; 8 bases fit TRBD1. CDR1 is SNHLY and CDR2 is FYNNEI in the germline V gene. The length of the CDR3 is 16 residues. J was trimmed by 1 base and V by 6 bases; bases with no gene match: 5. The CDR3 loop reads CASRERTGSYNSPLHF. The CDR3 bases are TGTGCCAGCAGGGAAAGGACAGGGTCCTATAATTCACCCCTCCACTTT.

This CDR3 reads CASSYSTFGTGDAGELFF. The CDR3 bases are TGTGCCAGCAGTTACTCCACTTTCGGGACAGGGGATGCCGGGGAGCTGTTTTTT. The chain is built from TRBV6-2 or TRBV6-3 and TRBJ2-2; 10 nucleotides line up with TRBD1. Trimming took 0 bases from V and 6 from J; bases not matched to a gene: 10. The CDR3 consists of 18 residues. Germline CDR1 reads MNHEY; CDR2 reads SVGEGT.

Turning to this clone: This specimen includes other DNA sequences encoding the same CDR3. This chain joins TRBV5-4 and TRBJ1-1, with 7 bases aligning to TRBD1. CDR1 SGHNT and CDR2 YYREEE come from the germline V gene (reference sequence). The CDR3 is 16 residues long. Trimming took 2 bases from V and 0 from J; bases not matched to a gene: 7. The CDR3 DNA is TGTGCCAGCAGCTTTTGGGACAGAGTTTTGAACACTGAAGCTTTCTTT. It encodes CASSFWDRVLNTEAFF. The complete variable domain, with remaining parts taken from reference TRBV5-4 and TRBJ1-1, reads ETGVTQSPTHLIKTRGQQVTLRCSSQSGHNTVSWYQQALGQGPQFIFQYYREEENGRGNFPPRFSGLQFPNYSSELNVNALELDDSALYLCASSFWDRVLNTEAFFGQGTRLTVV.

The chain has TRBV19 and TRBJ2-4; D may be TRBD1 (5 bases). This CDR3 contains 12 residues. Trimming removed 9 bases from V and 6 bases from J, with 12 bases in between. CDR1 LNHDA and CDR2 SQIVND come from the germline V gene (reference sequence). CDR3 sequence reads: CASTSGLNIQYF. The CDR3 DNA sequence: TGTGCCAGCACATCAGGGTTAAACATTCAGTACTTC. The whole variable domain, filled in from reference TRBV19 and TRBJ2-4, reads DGGITQSPKYLFRKEGQNVTLSCEQNLNHDAMYWYRQDPGQGLRLIYYSQIVNDFQKGDIAEGYSVSREKKESFPLTVTSAQKNPTAFYLCASTSGLNIQYFGAGTRLSVL.

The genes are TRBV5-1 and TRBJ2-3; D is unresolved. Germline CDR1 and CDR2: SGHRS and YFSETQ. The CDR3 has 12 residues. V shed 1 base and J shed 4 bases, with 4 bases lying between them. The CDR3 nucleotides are TGCGCCAGCAGCTTGACCCCAGATACGCAGTATTTT. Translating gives CASSLTPDTQYF.

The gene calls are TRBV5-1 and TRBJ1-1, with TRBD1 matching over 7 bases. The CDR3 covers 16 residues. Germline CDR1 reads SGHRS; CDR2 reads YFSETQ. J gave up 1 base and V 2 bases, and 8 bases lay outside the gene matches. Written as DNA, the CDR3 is TGCGCCAGCAGCTTTGCGACAGGGACGGGGAACACTGAAGCTTTCTTT. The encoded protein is CASSFATGTGNTEAFF.

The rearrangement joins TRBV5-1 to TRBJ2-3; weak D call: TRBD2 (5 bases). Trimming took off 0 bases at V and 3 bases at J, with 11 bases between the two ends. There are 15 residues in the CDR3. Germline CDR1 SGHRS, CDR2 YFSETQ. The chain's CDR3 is CASSLAARGTDTQYF. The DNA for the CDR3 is TGCGCCAGCAGCTTGGCCGCCCGAGGGACAGATACGCAGTATTTT.

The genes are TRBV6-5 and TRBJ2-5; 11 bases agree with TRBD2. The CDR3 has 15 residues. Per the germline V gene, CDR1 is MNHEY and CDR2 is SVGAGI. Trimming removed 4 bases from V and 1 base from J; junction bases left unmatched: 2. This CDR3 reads CASSLAGGGQETQYF. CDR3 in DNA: TGTGCCAGCAGTTTAGCGGGGGGGGGCCAAGAGACCCAGTACTTC.

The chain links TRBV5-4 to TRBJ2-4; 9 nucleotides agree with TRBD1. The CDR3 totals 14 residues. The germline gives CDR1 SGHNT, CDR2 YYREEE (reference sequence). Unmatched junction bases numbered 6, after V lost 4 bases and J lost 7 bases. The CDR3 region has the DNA TGTGCCAGCAGCCGAGACAGGGGGAGCAACATTCAGTACTTC. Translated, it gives CASSRDRGSNIQYF.

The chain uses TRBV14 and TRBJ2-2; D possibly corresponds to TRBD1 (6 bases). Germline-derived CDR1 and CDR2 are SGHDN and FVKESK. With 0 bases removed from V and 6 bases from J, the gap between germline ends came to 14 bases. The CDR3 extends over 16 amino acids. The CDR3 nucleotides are TGTGCCAGCAGCCAAGACTTGGGGGCGCGGGCCGGGGAGCTGTTTTTT. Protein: CASSQDLGARAGELFF.

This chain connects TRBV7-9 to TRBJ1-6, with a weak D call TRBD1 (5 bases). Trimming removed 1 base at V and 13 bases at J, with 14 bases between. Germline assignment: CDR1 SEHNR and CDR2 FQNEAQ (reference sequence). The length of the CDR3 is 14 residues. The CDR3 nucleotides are TGTGCCAGCAGCTTAGGACTCCAGGGAGGCCCCCTCCACTTT. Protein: CASSLGLQGGPLHF. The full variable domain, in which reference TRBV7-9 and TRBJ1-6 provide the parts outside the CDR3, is DTGVSQNPRHKITKRGQNVTFRCDPISEHNRLYWYRQTLGQGPEFLTYFQNEAQLEKSRLLSDRFSAERPKGSFSTLEIQRTEQGDSAMYLCASSLGLQGGPLHFGNGTRLTVT.

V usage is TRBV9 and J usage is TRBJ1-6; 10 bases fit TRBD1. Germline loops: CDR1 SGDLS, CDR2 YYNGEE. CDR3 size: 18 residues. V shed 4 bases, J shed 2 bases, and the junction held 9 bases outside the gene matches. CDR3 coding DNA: TGTGCCAGCAGCCAATCTCCGGGGACAGGGGCCTATAATTCACCCCTCCACTTT. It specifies CASSQSPGTGAYNSPLHF.

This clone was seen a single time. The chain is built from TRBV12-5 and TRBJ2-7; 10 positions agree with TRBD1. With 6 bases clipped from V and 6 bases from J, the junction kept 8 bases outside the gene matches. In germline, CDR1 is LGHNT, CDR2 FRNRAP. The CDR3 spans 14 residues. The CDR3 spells CASGQPTGGSEQYF. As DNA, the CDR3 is TGTGCTAGTGGCCAGCCGACAGGGGGCTCCGAGCAGTACTTC.

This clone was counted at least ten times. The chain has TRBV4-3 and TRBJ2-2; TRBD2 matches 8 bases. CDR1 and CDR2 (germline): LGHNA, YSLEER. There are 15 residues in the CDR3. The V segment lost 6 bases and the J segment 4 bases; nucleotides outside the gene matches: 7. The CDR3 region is CASSPGTSLTGELFF. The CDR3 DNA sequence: TGCGCCAGCAGTCCCGGGACTAGTCTCACCGGGGAGCTGTTTTTT.

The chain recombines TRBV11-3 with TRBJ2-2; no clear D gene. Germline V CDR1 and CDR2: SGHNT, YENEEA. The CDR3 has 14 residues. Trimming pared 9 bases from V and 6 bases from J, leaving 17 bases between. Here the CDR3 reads CARRVSLGPGELFF. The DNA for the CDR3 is TGTGCCAGAAGGGTCTCTCTAGGCCCCGGGGAGCTGTTTTTT.

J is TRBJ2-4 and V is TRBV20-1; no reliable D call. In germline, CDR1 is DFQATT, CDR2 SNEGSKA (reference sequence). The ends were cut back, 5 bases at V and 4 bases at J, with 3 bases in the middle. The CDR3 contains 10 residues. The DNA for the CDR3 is TGCAGTGCTGAAAAAAACATTCAGTACTTC. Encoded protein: CSAEKNIQYF.